Below, 4 T cell receptor beta chains from the same sample are listed, as sequenced in a study of T-cell memory formation after mild COVID-19 (dated by TCRdb to 2020 to 2023). Library construction relied on 5' RACE. Sequencing was carried out with an Illumina NovaSeq 6000. The public reads were reanalyzed by TCRdb: fastp trimming at Q25, MiXCR alignment, in-frame beta chains only. Entries are consolidated by CDR3 protein sequence, retaining the most common genes and DNA. This sample gives roughly 610,000 distinct CDR3 sequences in total; around 15% of them show up just once. Less than 10% of the sample is in the top ten clones. Sequenced input: PBMCs or a T cell subset sorted from them (not recorded which). The source is an adult woman who had mild COVID-19 (a few samples of this study predate the infection). The sample titles of this study are shuffled in the database, so cell type and time point are left out; the donor was told from shared clones.

This clonotype came up a few times. As DNA, the CDR3 is TGTGCCAGCAGCGTAGCCGTCGGGGTTTCTAACTATGGCTACACCTTC. Protein product: CASSVAVGVSNYGYTF. The J gene is TRBJ1-2, the V gene TRBV9; D uncertain. Looked up from germline, CDR1 is SGDLS and CDR2 is YYNGEE. V was trimmed by 0 bases and J by 0 bases, leaving 12 bases between them. This CDR3 has 16 amino acids.

This chain joins TRBV25-1 and TRBJ2-5, with TRBD2 identical over 8 bases. This CDR3 is built from 15 residues. Germline V gene data show CDR1 as MGHDK and CDR2 as SYGVNS. The V gene end was trimmed by 6 bases and the J gene end by 2 bases; junction bases not matched to a gene: 8. CDR3 sequence reads: CASSPSSGGQETQYF. As DNA, the CDR3 is TGTGCCAGCAGCCCCTCCAGCGGGGGACAAGAGACCCAGTACTTC.

This clonotype was observed a few times. The genes are TRBV6-5 and TRBJ2-7; 7 bases are shared with TRBD1. The CDR3 totals 18 residues. Losses at the gene ends were 0 bases for V and 4 bases for J; bases not matched to a gene: 15. Germline assignment: CDR1 MNHEY and CDR2 SVGAGI. CDR3 sequence (DNA): TGTGCCAGCAGTTACTCCCAGACAGGGTACCACCCTCGGTACGAGCAGTACTTC. It codes for CASSYSQTGYHPRYEQYF.

This rearrangement joins TRBV12-3 or TRBV12-4 to TRBJ2-3; 12 nucleotides line up with TRBD1. The CDR3 extends over 16 amino acids. Trimming removed 2 bases from V and 4 bases from J; junction bases left unmatched: 4. CDR3: CASSLPGTGGADTQYF. The CDR3 DNA is TGTGCCAGCAGTTTACCGGGGACAGGGGGCGCAGATACGCAGTATTTT.